A selection of T cell receptor beta chains follows, all from one sample in a study of control samples from healthy donors and cancer patients. Data came from immunoSEQ multiplex PCR; TCRdb stores just in-frame clones and leaves some out. This sample has about 120,000 clones, with roughly nine tenths found just once. The specimen was blood. Receptors originate from a middle-aged man in good health. Each CDR3 is given with its conserved first and last residue. Fields, in order: clone size, J gene, D gene, V gene, CDR3 protein, CDR3 DNA. D genes are given only for firm matches. A row's size may be missing; if present it is once, few, many or a size class.

clone size: .
J gene: TRBJ2-7
D gene: .
V gene: TRBV4-1
CDR3 protein: CASSPGGDEQYF
CDR3 DNA: TGCGCCAGCAGCCCAGGGGGGGACGAGCAGTACTTC

clone size: .
J gene: TRBJ1-6
D gene: .
V gene: TRBV6-5
CDR3 protein: CASSYSRQLDNSPLHF
CDR3 DNA: TGTGCCAGCAGTTACTCGAGGCAATTGGACAATTCACCCCTCCACTTT

clone size: .
J gene: TRBJ1-5
D gene: .
V gene: TRBV5-8
CDR3 protein: CASSSRTGGKNQPQHF
CDR3 DNA: TGTGCCAGCAGCTCCCGAACAGGAGGAAAAAATCAGCCCCAGCATTTT

clone size: .
J gene: TRBJ1-1
D gene: TRBD1
V gene: TRBV5-4
CDR3 protein: CASSRTGGNTEAFF
CDR3 DNA: TGTGCCAGCTCCCGGACAGGGGGGAACACTGAAGCTTTCTTT

clone size: .
J gene: TRBJ2-1
D gene: .
V gene: TRBV9
CDR3 protein: CASSPQVHVTAAGEQFF
CDR3 DNA: TGTGCCAGCAGCCCTCAGGTCCATGTGACAGCCGCTGGTGAGCAGTTCTTC

clone size: .
J gene: TRBJ2-5
D gene: TRBD1
V gene: TRBV5-6
CDR3 protein: CASSTLGQGIEETQYF
CDR3 DNA: TGTGCCAGCAGCACCCTTGGACAGGGGATTGAGGAGACCCAGTACTTC

clone size: .
J gene: TRBJ1-1
D gene: .
V gene: TRBV19
CDR3 protein: CASSIRGSNTEAFF
CDR3 DNA: TGTGCCAGTAGTATCCGCGGATCGAACACTGAAGCTTTCTTT

clone size: .
J gene: TRBJ1-2
D gene: TRBD1
V gene: TRBV6-5
CDR3 protein: CASSLQGTNGYTF
CDR3 DNA: TGTGCCAGCAGTTTACAGGGGACAAATGGCTACACCTTC

clone size: .
J gene: TRBJ1-3
D gene: .
V gene: TRBV10-3
CDR3 protein: CAISPGPTNSGNTIYF
CDR3 DNA: TGTGCCATCAGCCCGGGACCTACGAACTCTGGAAACACCATATATTTT

clone size: few
J gene: TRBJ1-2
D gene: .
V gene: TRBV27
CDR3 protein: CASSLKQGAGYTF
CDR3 DNA: TGTGCCAGCAGTTTAAAACAGGGTGCTGGCTACACCTTC

clone size: .
J gene: TRBJ2-5
D gene: .
V gene: TRBV6-5
CDR3 protein: CASSFRRETQYF
CDR3 DNA: TGTGCCAGCAGCTTTCGAAGGGAGACCCAGTACTTC

clone size: .
J gene: TRBJ1-1
D gene: .
V gene: TRBV3-1/TRBV3-2
CDR3 protein: CASSQYMREAFF
CDR3 DNA: TGTGCCAGCAGCCAATATATGAGAGAAGCTTTCTTT

clone size: .
J gene: TRBJ1-2
D gene: TRBD1
V gene: TRBV7-6
CDR3 protein: CASSTGTGFNYGYTF
CDR3 DNA: TGTGCCAGCAGCACAGGGACAGGGTTCAACTATGGCTACACCTTC

clone size: .
J gene: TRBJ1-3
D gene: .
V gene: TRBV5-1
CDR3 protein: CASSLAGTSSGNTIYF
CDR3 DNA: TGCGCCAGCAGCTTGGCCGGGACGAGCTCTGGAAACACCATATATTTT

clone size: .
J gene: TRBJ1-1
D gene: .
V gene: TRBV28
CDR3 protein: CASSLGLSAEAFF
CDR3 DNA: TGTGCCAGCAGTTTGGGATTGAGCGCTGAAGCTTTCTTT

clone size: .
J gene: TRBJ2-4
D gene: .
V gene: TRBV25-1
CDR3 protein: CASSEAVKNIQYF
CDR3 DNA: TGTGCCAGCAGTGAGGCAGTCAAAAACATTCAGTACTTC

clone size: .
J gene: TRBJ2-3
D gene: TRBD2
V gene: TRBV2
CDR3 protein: CASSEALLISGGTDTQYF
CDR3 DNA: TGTGCCAGCAGTGAAGCGCTTCTTATTAGCGGGGGCACAGATACGCAGTATTTT

clone size: .
J gene: TRBJ1-1
D gene: .
V gene: TRBV30
CDR3 protein: CAWSRVLNTEAFF
CDR3 DNA: TGTGCCTGGAGTCGGGTCCTCAACACTGAAGCTTTCTTT

clone size: once
J gene: TRBJ1-4
D gene: .
V gene: TRBV30
CDR3 protein: CAWTVLGPEKLFF
CDR3 DNA: TGTGCCTGGACTGTTTTAGGGCCTGAAAAACTGTTTTTT

clone size: .
J gene: TRBJ1-5
D gene: .
V gene: TRBV4-2
CDR3 protein: CASSQSTGRGYNNQPQHF
CDR3 DNA: TGTGCCAGCAGCCAATCTACGGGCAGGGGTTATAACAATCAGCCCCAGCATTTT

clone size: .
J gene: TRBJ2-3
D gene: TRBD2
V gene: TRBV19
CDR3 protein: CASSMGSGGYTQYF
CDR3 DNA: TGTGCCAGTAGTATGGGAAGCGGGGGATATACGCAGTATTTT

clone size: .
J gene: TRBJ1-6
D gene: .
V gene: TRBV4-2
CDR3 protein: CASSQDRGPSAHSPLHF
CDR3 DNA: TGTGCCAGCAGCCAAGACCGGGGACCTTCGGCCCATTCACCCCTCCACTTT

clone size: .
J gene: TRBJ1-1
D gene: .
V gene: TRBV7-2
CDR3 protein: CASSPTGSIDSNTEAFF
CDR3 DNA: TGTGCCAGCAGCCCAACGGGATCGATAGACAGCAACACTGAAGCTTTCTTT

clone size: .
J gene: TRBJ2-5
D gene: .
V gene: TRBV27
CDR3 protein: CASSLSGWETQYF
CDR3 DNA: TGTGCCAGCAGTTTATCCGGGTGGGAGACCCAGTACTTC

clone size: .
J gene: TRBJ2-5
D gene: .
V gene: TRBV7-6
CDR3 protein: CASSLGPRGETQYF
CDR3 DNA: TGTGCCAGCAGCTTAGGACCCCGCGGAGAGACCCAGTACTTC

clone size: once
J gene: TRBJ1-4
D gene: .
V gene: TRBV27
CDR3 protein: CASSYATNEKLFF
CDR3 DNA: TGTGCCAGCAGTTATGCAACTAATGAAAAACTGTTTTTT

clone size: .
J gene: TRBJ1-5
D gene: .
V gene: TRBV30
CDR3 protein: CAWSVSGHQPQHF
CDR3 DNA: TGTGCCTGGAGTGTATCGGGGCATCAGCCCCAGCATTTT

clone size: .
J gene: TRBJ2-7
D gene: .
V gene: TRBV28
CDR3 protein: CASSLYGSYSYEQYF
CDR3 DNA: TGTGCCAGCAGTTTATACGGCAGTTACTCCTACGAGCAGTACTTC

clone size: .
J gene: TRBJ2-7
D gene: .
V gene: TRBV18
CDR3 protein: CASRDYIGPVEQYF
CDR3 DNA: TGTGCCAGCCGCGACTACATCGGACCCGTCGAGCAGTACTTC

clone size: .
J gene: TRBJ1-3
D gene: .
V gene: TRBV9
CDR3 protein: CASSVTSTGRRSGNTIYF
CDR3 DNA: TGTGCCAGCAGCGTCACTAGCACAGGTAGACGTTCTGGAAACACCATATATTTT

clone size: .
J gene: TRBJ1-4
D gene: .
V gene: TRBV25-1
CDR3 protein: CASGPGRNNEKLFF
CDR3 DNA: TGTGCCAGCGGCCCGGGACGGAATAATGAAAAACTGTTTTTT

clone size: .
J gene: TRBJ1-3
D gene: .
V gene: TRBV7-2
CDR3 protein: CASSLQGLDTIYF
CDR3 DNA: TGTGCCAGCAGCTTACAGGGGTTGGACACCATATATTTT

clone size: once
J gene: TRBJ2-2
D gene: .
V gene: TRBV19
CDR3 protein: CASSIGGGRDTGELFF
CDR3 DNA: TGTGCCAGTAGTATAGGAGGGGGACGGGACACCGGGGAGCTGTTTTTT

clone size: .
J gene: TRBJ2-7
D gene: TRBD2
V gene: TRBV18
CDR3 protein: CASSQLAGGRLREQYF
CDR3 DNA: TGTGCCAGCTCGCAACTAGCGGGGGGCCGTTTGAGAGAGCAGTACTTC

clone size: few
J gene: TRBJ1-2
D gene: .
V gene: TRBV9
CDR3 protein: CASSDLPTLYGYTF
CDR3 DNA: TGTGCCAGCAGCGATCTACCTACCCTCTATGGCTACACCTTC

clone size: medium-sized
J gene: TRBJ1-2
D gene: TRBD1
V gene: TRBV6-2/TRBV6-3
CDR3 protein: CASSRDSDSPSYGYTF
CDR3 DNA: TGTGCCAGCAGTCGGGACAGCGACTCCCCATCCTATGGCTACACCTTC

clone size: once
J gene: TRBJ2-3
D gene: TRBD2
V gene: TRBV4-2
CDR3 protein: CASRAGTSGGATDTQYF
CDR3 DNA: TGTGCCAGCAGGGCTGGAACTAGCGGGGGGGCTACAGATACGCAGTATTTT

clone size: .
J gene: TRBJ1-1
D gene: .
V gene: TRBV29-1
CDR3 protein: CSVVRGGDTEAFF
CDR3 DNA: TGCAGCGTTGTTCGGGGGGGGGACACTGAAGCTTTCTTT

clone size: .
J gene: TRBJ2-5
D gene: .
V gene: TRBV7-7
CDR3 protein: CASSLDRQETQYF
CDR3 DNA: TGTGCCAGCAGCTTAGACAGACAAGAGACCCAGTACTTC

clone size: few
J gene: TRBJ1-1
D gene: TRBD1
V gene: TRBV11-2
CDR3 protein: CASRTDRDNTEAFF
CDR3 DNA: TGTGCCAGCAGGACGGACAGGGACAACACTGAAGCTTTCTTT

clone size: .
J gene: TRBJ2-2
D gene: TRBD2
V gene: TRBV27
CDR3 protein: CASSFTSGPGSGELFF
CDR3 DNA: TGTGCCAGCAGTTTCACTAGCGGGCCGGGGAGCGGGGAGCTGTTTTTT

clone size: .
J gene: TRBJ2-2
D gene: .
V gene: TRBV3-1/TRBV3-2
CDR3 protein: CASSQGGTYTGELFF
CDR3 DNA: TGTGCCAGCAGCCAAGGTGGCACGTACACCGGGGAGCTGTTTTTT

clone size: .
J gene: TRBJ2-3
D gene: TRBD2
V gene: TRBV6-2/TRBV6-3
CDR3 protein: CASSYSRGLATQYF
CDR3 DNA: TGTGCCAGCAGTTACTCTCGAGGACTAGCTACGCAGTATTTT